These 17 T cell receptor beta chains were sequenced from one sample in a study of T cells after somatic rescue of genetic block. Assay: immunoSEQ multiplex PCR; the TCRdb copy retains only in-frame clones and omits some. The sample includes roughly 8,000 clones, roughly 80% seen only once; the top ten take around 25%. The sequenced sample consisted of peripheral blood mononuclear cells (PBMCs). These receptors were collected from a boy aged 5-17 years.

The chain employs TRBV5-1 and TRBJ2-3; D is uncertain. CDR1 and CDR2 from the germline V gene are SGHRS and YFSETQ. The CDR3 extends over 17 amino acids. The V gene lost 0 bases and the J gene lost 0 bases, with 14 bases spanning the gap. The CDR3 spells CASSLALRATSTDTQYF. The CDR3 region has the DNA TGCGCCAGCAGCTTGGCCTTAAGAGCGACAAGCACAGATACGCAGTATTTT.

This chain uses TRBV5-1 with TRBJ1-6; possible D gene TRBD1, 5 bases. The CDR3 covers 16 residues. The V gene's germline CDR1 is SGHRS and CDR2 YFSETQ. The ends were cut back, 3 bases at V and 2 bases at J, with 12 bases in the middle. CDR3 bases: TGCGCCAGCAGCTCAAGTAGGGGCGCCTATAATTCACCCCTCCACTTT. Translation: CASSSSRGAYNSPLHF.

The rearrangement joins TRBV7-8 to TRBJ2-1, with 12 bases that match TRBD1. The V segment lost 8 bases and the J segment 8 bases; nucleotides outside the gene matches: 4. The length of the CDR3 is 13 residues. Germline CDR1 SGHVS, CDR2 FQNEAQ. CDR3 sequence reads: CASAGQGADEQFF. CDR3 coding DNA: TGTGCCAGCGCGGGACAGGGGGCCGATGAGCAGTTCTTC.

The chain carries TRBV7-9 and TRBJ2-7; unclear D gene. Germline CDR1 SEHNR, CDR2 FQNEAQ (reference sequence). V was shortened by 4 bases and J by 3 bases, with 10 bases between the two germline ends. CDR3 size: 13 residues. Here the CDR3 reads CASSWSSFYEQYF. The DNA for the CDR3 is TGTGCCAGCAGCTGGAGCAGTTTCTACGAGCAGTACTTC.

The chain employs TRBV5-4 and TRBJ1-1; D is undetermined. The CDR3 is made up of 14 amino acids. Germline values: CDR1 SGHNT, CDR2 YYREEE (reference sequence). V was cut by 2 bases and J by 0 bases, with 8 bases left in between. The DNA of the CDR3 is TGTGCCAGCAGCTTTTGGGAGATGAACACTGAAGCTTTCTTT. Its protein product is CASSFWEMNTEAFF. Complete variable domain (other parts from reference TRBV5-4 and TRBJ1-1): ETGVTQSPTHLIKTRGQQVTLRCSSQSGHNTVSWYQQALGQGPQFIFQYYREEENGRGNFPPRFSGLQFPNYSSELNVNALELDDSALYLCASSFWEMNTEAFFGQGTRLTVV.

The chain links TRBV29-1 to TRBJ1-1; D not certain. The CDR3 has 11 amino acids. Trimming cost V 7 bases and J 10 bases, with 16 bases left between them. CDR1 and CDR2 (germline): SQVTM, ANQGSEA. Here the CDR3 DNA reads TGCAGCGGGGAGCCTGGAAGAGGAGCTTTCTTT. It translates to CSGEPGRGAFF.

The V call is TRBV7-6, the J call TRBJ2-2, with 9 bases lining up with TRBD1. J lost 7 bases, V lost 1 base, and 10 bases had no gene match. This CDR3 is 17 amino acids long. The germline CDR1 and CDR2 sequences are SGHVS and FNYEAQ. The chain's CDR3 is CASSLEAGQGFDGELFF. CDR3 coding DNA: TGTGCCAGCAGCTTAGAGGCGGGACAGGGATTTGACGGGGAGCTGTTTTTT.

The CDR3, as DNA: TGTGCCACCTCACACCTGGACAGGTTGACCTACGAGCAGTACTTC. This gives the protein CATSHLDRLTYEQYF. The chain uses TRBV6-1 and TRBJ2-7; TRBD1 matches at 7 bases. Trimming at V came to 10 bases and at J to 2 bases, leaving 14 bases not matched to a gene. CDR1 is MNHNS, CDR2 SASEGT, per germline. The CDR3 covers 15 residues.

The rearrangement uses TRBV9 and TRBJ1-1, with 8 bases that match TRBD1. The CDR3 loop spans 15 amino acids. CDR1 SGDLS and CDR2 YYNGEE come from the germline V gene. Germline trimming cut 2 bases from V and 6 bases from J; bases unmatched to any gene: 9. This chain's CDR3 is CASSVSGGAEAEAFF. CDR3 in DNA: TGTGCCAGCAGCGTTTCAGGGGGCGCTGAGGCTGAAGCTTTCTTT.

V is TRBV28 and J is TRBJ1-1, with a possible D match to TRBD1 (5 bases). This CDR3 comprises 14 residues. The germline V and J ends were trimmed by 1 base and 5 bases, with 11 bases remaining between them. Germline CDR1 reads MDHEN; CDR2 reads SYDVKM. The CDR3 here is CASSLYRGDTEAFF. In nucleotides, the CDR3 is TGTGCCAGCAGTTTATATCGGGGGGATACTGAAGCTTTCTTT.

CDR3: CASSAGRGGYTF. In DNA, the CDR3 is TGTGCCAGCAGCGCAGGACGCGGGGGCTACACCTTC. The chain couples TRBV7-9 to TRBJ1-2, with D unresolved. The CDR3 is made up of 12 amino acids. The V and J ends lost 5 bases and 8 bases respectively, with 12 bases between them. Germline CDR1 is SEHNR and CDR2 is FQNEAQ (reference sequence). Full variable domain (outside the CDR3, taken from reference TRBV7-9 and TRBJ1-2): DTGVSQNPRHKITKRGQNVTFRCDPISEHNRLYWYRQTLGQGPEFLTYFQNEAQLEKSRLLSDRFSAERPKGSFSTLEIQRTEQGDSAMYLCASSAGRGGYTFGSGTRLTVV.

J is TRBJ2-1 and V is TRBV5-6; D not certain. Germline V CDR1 and CDR2: SGHDT, YYEEEE. The CDR3 loop spans 15 amino acids. V dropped 1 base and J dropped 0 bases, with 8 bases sitting between them. The CDR3 nucleotides read TGTGCCAGCAGCTTGAAAAGGAACTCCTACAATGAGCAGTTCTTC. This gives the protein CASSLKRNSYNEQFF.

For this clone: Other nucleotide sequences from this sample produce the same CDR3. The J gene is TRBJ1-5, the V gene TRBV5-1; 8 bases are shared with TRBD1. CDR3 size: 15 residues. Germline CDR1 reads SGHRS; CDR2 reads YFSETQ. The junction had 8 bases not matched to a gene; V was cut back by 2 bases and J by 7 bases. As DNA, the CDR3 is TGCGCCAGCAGCTTTCCAGACAGGGGTGAACAGCCCCAGCATTTT. Its translation is CASSFPDRGEQPQHF.

The V call is TRBV29-1, the J call TRBJ2-3; D may match TRBD1 or TRBD2 (5 bases each). CDR3 length: 15 residues. Germline CDR1 and CDR2: SQVTM and ANQGSEA. V lost 2 bases to trimming and J lost 2 bases, with 14 bases between them. CDR3 coding DNA: TGCAGCGTTGAAAATATGGGACCTAACACAGATACGCAGTATTTT. It codes for CSVENMGPNTDTQYF.

The rearrangement uses TRBV4-2 and TRBJ2-5; D ambiguous. Judging by the DNA end, TRBJ2-7 fits better; the J call may be wrong. Germline V gene sequence: CDR1 LGHNA, CDR2 YNFKEQ. The CDR3 totals 12 residues. CDR3 coding DNA: TGTGCCAGCAGCCAAGATATCAACGAGCAGTACTTC. This encodes CASSQDINEQYF.

This rearrangement joins TRBV27 to TRBJ1-1; D may be TRBD1 (6 bases). In germline, CDR1 is MNHEY, CDR2 SMNVEV (reference sequence). Trimming stripped 5 bases from V and 0 bases from J, with 10 bases between. The CDR3 totals 14 residues. The DNA for the CDR3 is TGTGCCAGCAGTAGAGGGACACTGAACACTGAAGCTTTCTTT. Its translation: CASSRGTLNTEAFF.

The rearrangement uses TRBV6-5 and TRBJ2-2; the D gene could be TRBD1 or TRBD2 (5 bases each). Per germline, CDR1 MNHEY and CDR2 SVGAGI. The CDR3 is made up of 15 amino acids. V was shortened by 7 bases and J by 4 bases, with 16 bases between the two germline ends. The CDR3 protein is CASNPLEGRTGELFF. The CDR3 nucleotides are TGTGCCAGCAACCCCTTAGAGGGGCGCACCGGGGAGCTGTTTTTT.